The present TCR beta chain was sequenced within a study of T cells in Graves' hyperthyroidism and ophthalmopathy. Study observations and caveats: Median prediction lead before ophthalmopathy onset was roughly 6 months with the model.

Amplification yielded TCR beta CDR3 regions, with RNA transcripts as the source. TCR CDR3 underwent first-round RT-PCR with the HTBI primer set. A single record per CDR3 protein comes from TCRdb applying MiXCR to the multiplex PCR reads. The table has about 560,000 distinct CDR3 sequences, 16% seen once. Trimming took off 6 bases at V and 4 bases at J, with 27 bases between the two ends. CDR1 MNHNS and CDR2 SASEGT come from the germline V gene. CDR3 size: 18 residues. On this clonotype: Its antigen is unknown.

The sequenced material came from blood. This TCR derives from a woman under 30 with Graves' hyperthyroidism. The chain is built from TRBV6-1 and TRBJ1-1, with D perhaps matching TRBD1 (5 bases). CDR3 region: CASSKIKKAMLGGTEAFF. The CDR3 nucleotides are TGTGCCAGCAGCAAAATTAAAAAGGCTATGTTGGGGGGCACTGAAGCTTTCTTT.